These 18 T cell receptor beta chains came from one sample sequenced in a study of beta chain features in type 1 diabetes. Points from the study as a whole: There was a moderate but significant shortening of TCRB CDR3s in all four CD4+ subsets of Type 1 diabetes patients.

The isolated RNA, all of it, was reverse transcribed, so expressed TCRB transcripts were what got sequenced. Clones were sequenced by immunoSEQ multiplex PCR, and TCRdb holds only the in-frame ones, with some missing. Of a few hundred thousand clones listed, 16% are singletons. Their antigen targets remain unknown. The specimen was naive CD4+ T cells from blood. The origin of the receptors is a man between 25 and 39 years old with type 1 diabetes.

This chain links TRBV5-4 with TRBJ2-3, with D possibly matching TRBD2 (6 bases). Germline V CDR1 and CDR2: SGHNT, YYREEE (reference sequence). Trimming stripped 0 bases from V and 6 bases from J, with 11 bases between. The CDR3 is 14 residues long. The CDR3 is CASSLGASEDTQYF. In nucleotides, the CDR3 is TGTGCCAGCAGCTTGGGGGCTAGCGAGGATACGCAGTATTTT.

This clone was counted a single time. This sequence joins TRBV7-9 and TRBJ2-1, with D perhaps being TRBD1 or TRBD2 (5 bases each). Germline V lookup: CDR1 SEHNR, CDR2 FQNEAQ (reference sequence). V lost 1 base and J 7 bases, leaving 14 bases between the germline ends. This CDR3 has 15 residues. The CDR3 DNA reads TGTGCCAGCAGCTTAGAAGGGGAGACGAGGAATGAGCAGTTCTTC. Translation: CASSLEGETRNEQFF.

The rearrangement links TRBV5-1 to TRBJ2-1; 8 bases fit TRBD2. Germline assignment: CDR1 SGHRS and CDR2 YFSETQ. Unmatched junction bases numbered 4, after V lost 1 base and J lost 1 base. The CDR3 runs to 16 residues. The DNA for the CDR3 is TGCGCCAGCAGCTTGACTAGCGGAACTTCCTACAATGAGCAGTTCTTC. Protein product: CASSLTSGTSYNEQFF.

This rearrangement joins TRBV6-6 to TRBJ1-3; D is unresolved. The germline V gene encodes CDR1 MNHNY and CDR2 SVGAGI (reference sequence). The V end was cut by 5 bases, the J end by 0 bases, with 5 bases between. This CDR3 has 13 residues. CDR3 region: CASSQSSGNTIYF. CDR3 bases: TGTGCCAGCAGTCAGTCCTCTGGAAACACCATATATTTT.

The chain recombines TRBV20-1 with TRBJ2-3; TRBD1 is a possible D gene (5 bases). V gave up 5 bases and J gave up 10 bases, with 10 bases separating them. CDR1 and CDR2 (germline): DFQATT, SNEGSKA (reference sequence). The CDR3 totals 10 residues. The CDR3 region is CSARQSPQYF. The CDR3 DNA sequence: TGCAGTGCTCGACAGTCCCCGCAGTATTTT.

This clone was detected only a few times. This chain connects TRBV30 to TRBJ2-1; D ambiguous. This CDR3 region has 12 residues. With 0 bases removed from V and 5 bases from J, the gap between germline ends came to 5 bases. Germline V gene lookup returns CDR1 GTSNPN and CDR2 SVGIG (reference sequence). The CDR3 DNA is TGTGCCTGGAGTGTACGGGACAATGAGCAGTTCTTC. As protein: CAWSVRDNEQFF. The full variable domain, its missing parts supplied by reference TRBV30 and TRBJ2-1, is SQTIHQWPATLVQPVGSPLSLECTVEGTSNPNLYWYRQAAGRGLQLLFYSVGIGQISSEVPQNLSASRPQDRQFILSSKKLLLSDSGFYLCAWSVRDNEQFFGPGTRLTVL.

The chain is built from TRBV9 and TRBJ2-3; D is perhaps TRBD2 (6 bases). Germline CDR1 and CDR2: SGDLS and YYNGEE. There are 14 residues in the CDR3. Trimming took 4 bases from V and 4 from J, leaving 13 bases between them. CDR3 DNA: TGTGCCAGCAGCCGGGAGAGTGAGGCAGATACGCAGTATTTT. It yields the protein CASSRESEADTQYF.

J is TRBJ2-7 and V is TRBV4-2; TRBD2 matches at 7 bases. This CDR3 has 14 residues. J lost 7 bases, V lost 0 bases, and 6 bases had no gene match. Germline V CDR1 and CDR2: LGHNA, YNFKEQ. CDR3 loop: CASSQEVSGGEQYF. CDR3 in DNA: TGTGCCAGCAGCCAAGAAGTTTCGGGGGGTGAGCAGTACTTC.

The chain couples TRBV7-9 to TRBJ2-5; D gene ambiguous. Trimming took off 5 bases at V and 5 bases at J, with 3 bases between the two ends. The CDR3 runs 10 residues. The germline V gene has CDR1 SEHNR and CDR2 FQNEAQ (reference sequence). CDR3 coding DNA: TGTGCCAGCAGCGTGGAGACCCAGTACTTC. Its protein is CASSVETQYF. The full variable domain, in which reference TRBV7-9 and TRBJ2-5 provide the parts outside the CDR3, is DTGVSQNPRHKITKRGQNVTFRCDPISEHNRLYWYRQTLGQGPEFLTYFQNEAQLEKSRLLSDRFSAERPKGSFSTLEIQRTEQGDSAMYLCASSVETQYFGPGTRLLVL.

This clone was picked up a small number of times. V gene TRBV9 combines with J gene TRBJ2-5, with 8 bases aligning to TRBD1. With 0 bases clipped from V and 2 bases from J, the junction kept 6 bases outside the gene matches. The CDR3 length is 16 residues. CDR1 is SGDLS and CDR2 is YYNGEE in the germline V gene. The chain's CDR3 is CASSVGGDRRQETQYF. The CDR3 DNA sequence: TGTGCCAGCAGCGTAGGAGGGGACAGGAGACAAGAGACCCAGTACTTC. The full variable domain, rest sourced from reference TRBV9 and TRBJ2-5, is DSGVTQTPKHLITATGQRVTLRCSPRSGDLSVYWYQQSLDQGLQFLIQYYNGEERAKGNILERFSAQQFPDLHSELNLSSLELGDSALYFCASSVGGDRRQETQYFGPGTRLLVL.

This clone was picked up a small number of times. The chain recombines TRBV4-3 with TRBJ2-3; possibly TRBD2 for D (6 bases). Germline loops: CDR1 LGHNA, CDR2 YSLEER. Trimming pared 0 bases from V and 6 bases from J, leaving 13 bases between. The CDR3 sequence is 15 residues long. CDR3 in DNA: TGCGCCAGCAGCCAAGATGGTGGAGGGATCGATACGCAGTATTTT. Amino acid sequence: CASSQDGGGIDTQYF.

On this clone: Other DNA sequences of this sample code for an identical CDR3. The chain has TRBV7-2 and TRBJ2-7; TRBD2 matches 12 bases. CDR1 and CDR2 from the germline V gene are SGHTA and FQGNSA. J was trimmed by 3 bases and V by 4 bases; bases with no gene match: 1. The length of the CDR3 is 14 residues. The CDR3 reads CASSSGLAGYEQYF. CDR3 in DNA: TGTGCCAGCAGCTCGGGACTAGCGGGCTACGAGCAGTACTTC.

This sequence joins TRBV18 and TRBJ2-5; perhaps TRBD2 as D (5 bases). Germline-derived CDR1 and CDR2 are KGHSH and LQKENI. V was shortened by 6 bases and J by 4 bases, with 9 bases between the two germline ends. CDR3 length: 12 amino acids. DNA of the CDR3: TGTGCCAGCTCCGAGGGCGGAGAGACCCAGTACTTC. The encoded protein is CASSEGGETQYF.

This clone was found a few times. The same CDR3 can be traced to other DNA sequences in this sample. The V and J genes are TRBV29-1 and TRBJ1-1; no reliable D call. In germline, CDR1 is SQVTM, CDR2 ANQGSEA. V shed 4 bases and J shed 0 bases, with 3 bases lying between them. The CDR3 consists of 11 residues. This chain's CDR3 is CSVGVNTEAFF. The CDR3 nucleotides read TGCAGCGTTGGGGTGAACACTGAAGCTTTCTTT.

The chain uses TRBV18 and TRBJ1-3; D may be TRBD1 (6 bases). Germline values: CDR1 KGHSH, CDR2 LQKENI. CDR3 length: 15 amino acids. Trimming pared 2 bases from V and 0 bases from J, leaving 8 bases between. The CDR3 nucleotides are TGTGCCAGCTCACCATGGACAGACTCTGGAAACACCATATATTTT. Translation gives CASSPWTDSGNTIYF.

This clone was counted only a few times. The V gene is TRBV7-6, the J gene TRBJ2-7; 8 nucleotides align to TRBD2. The CDR3 spans 16 residues. CDR1 is SGHVS, CDR2 FNYEAQ, per germline. V trimming: 6 bases; J trimming: 2 bases; junction bases outside the gene matches: 12. In DNA, the CDR3 is TGTGCCAGCAGTCCGGCCGGGACTAGGGGTACCTACGAGCAGTACTTC. Its translation is CASSPAGTRGTYEQYF.

This clone was picked up a small number of times. The V gene is TRBV29-1, the J gene TRBJ1-1; D unclear. V dropped 2 bases and J dropped 4 bases, with 14 bases sitting between them. Germline V gives CDR1 SQVTM, CDR2 ANQGSEA. The CDR3 loop spans 14 amino acids. CDR3 in amino acids: CSVEIMTGGTEAFF. The CDR3 nucleotides read TGCAGCGTTGAAATAATGACTGGAGGCACTGAAGCTTTCTTT.

This clone has more than one count but fewer than ten. The chain has TRBV20-1 and TRBJ2-2; D is undetermined. The germline V and J ends were trimmed by 2 bases and 9 bases, with 7 bases remaining between them. The germline gives CDR1 DFQATT, CDR2 SNEGSKA (reference sequence). CDR3 length: 11 amino acids. CDR3 sequence: CSARSQRELFF. CDR3 in DNA: TGCAGTGCTAGAAGTCAGCGGGAGCTGTTTTTT.